Listed below are T cell receptor beta chains from one sample, sequenced in a study of radiotherapy plus CTLA-4 blockade in lung cancer. Method: immunoSEQ multiplex PCR; TCRdb's copy keeps in-frame clones and lacks some. Here the sample spans about 77,000 clones, roughly 74% being singletons. Sequencing was performed on peripheral blood, taken from a patient treated with radiotherapy plus ipilimumab. These receptors were collected from a human donor with non-small cell lung cancer whose response to radiotherapy plus ipilimumab could not be evaluated. The CDR3 runs from the conserved cysteine through the conserved F or W. The order of the fields is clone size, J gene, V gene, CDR3 length, D gene, CDR3 protein, CDR3 DNA. D genes are given only for firm matches. Size tells how often a clone was seen (once, few, many) or the class of an expanded clone, and some rows leave it out.

>-|TRBJ2-7|TRBV18|13|-
CASSWQGDYEQYF
TGTGCCAGCTCATGGCAGGGTGACTACGAGCAGTACTTC
>-|TRBJ2-7|TRBV4-3|16|TRBD1
CASSQGGVDRGYEQYF
TGCGCCAGCAGCCAGGGCGGCGTGGACAGGGGCTACGAGCAGTACTTC
>-|TRBJ2-7|TRBV7-9|17|-
CASSLVGGTGDSYEQYF
TGTGCCAGCAGCTTAGTGGGAGGGACAGGCGACTCCTACGAGCAGTACTTC
>-|TRBJ2-7|TRBV2|13|-
CASTARSSYEQYF
TGTGCCAGCACAGCCCGGAGCTCCTACGAGCAGTACTTC
>-|TRBJ2-4|TRBV6-5|14|-
CASSYSAEPNIQYF
TGTGCCAGCAGTTACTCTGCAGAACCAAACATTCAGTACTTC
>-|TRBJ2-6|TRBV5-1|16|-
CASSLGRVAGANVLTF
TGCGCCAGCAGCTTGGGCAGGGTGGCTGGGGCCAACGTCCTGACTTTC
>-|TRBJ2-5|TRBV13|14|-
CASSSRGTQETQYF
TGTGCCAGCTCGTCCCGGGGGACCCAAGAGACCCAGTACTTC
>-|TRBJ1-5|TRBV29-1|14|-
CSATVAGGNQPQHF
TGCAGCGCGACGGTGGCAGGGGGCAATCAGCCCCAGCATTTT
>-|TRBJ1-5|TRBV4-1|16|-
CASSQDGGLGNQPQHF
TGCGCCAGCAGCCAAGATGGGGGACTCGGCAATCAGCCCCAGCATTTT
>few|TRBJ2-7|TRBV6-5|15|-
CASSRPGLTSYEQYF
TGTGCCAGCAGCAGACCGGGTCTAACCTCCTACGAGCAGTACTTC
>-|TRBJ2-7|TRBV28|15|TRBD1
CASSMRDRGFYEQYF
TGTGCCAGCAGTATGCGGGACAGGGGGTTCTACGAGCAGTACTTC
>-|TRBJ2-3|TRBV7-6|15|TRBD2
CASSLGGGTTDTQYF
TGTGCCAGCAGCTTAGGGGGGGGAACCACAGATACGCAGTATTTT
>-|TRBJ1-2|TRBV30|13|-
CAWMGTLLAGYTF
TGTGCCTGGATGGGGACATTACTCGCGGGCTACACCTTC
>once|TRBJ2-7|TRBV5-1|13|-
CASSLAGRQEQYF
TGCGCCAGCAGCTTGGCCGGCAGGCAGGAGCAGTACTTC
>few|TRBJ1-4|TRBV5-4|16|-
CASSTRGAPTNEKLFF
TGTGCCAGCAGCACCCGTGGGGCGCCAACTAATGAAAAACTGTTTTTT
>-|TRBJ1-1|TRBV5-1|13|-
CASSLEGGTEAFF
TGCGCCAGCAGCTTGGAAGGGGGAACTGAAGCTTTCTTT
>-|TRBJ2-1|TRBV19|13|-
CASSTQAGNEQFF
TGTGCCAGTAGTACCCAGGCGGGCAATGAGCAGTTCTTC
>-|TRBJ1-3|TRBV30|15|TRBD1
CAWSLGQGAGNTIYF
TGTGCCTGGAGCCTCGGACAGGGGGCCGGAAACACCATATATTTT
>-|TRBJ2-5|TRBV5-6|15|TRBD1
CASSPTTGGWETQYF
TGTGCCAGCAGCCCTACAACAGGGGGCTGGGAGACCCAGTACTTC
>-|TRBJ2-7|TRBV21-1|14|-
CASSKRRESYEQYF
TGTGCCAGCAGCAAACGGCGGGAGAGTTACGAGCAGTACTTC
>once|TRBJ2-2|TRBV5-1|15|-
CASSAVGSNTGELFF
TGCGCCAGCAGCGCGGTGGGTTCGAACACCGGGGAGCTGTTTTTT
>-|TRBJ2-7|TRBV6-6|13|-
CASSYSLEYEQYF
TGTGCCAGCAGTTACTCCTTGGAGTACGAGCAGTACTTC
>-|TRBJ2-3|TRBV5-5|15|-
CASSSRTGNTDTQYF
TGTGCCAGCAGCTCGCGGACGGGGAACACAGATACGCAGTATTTT
>-|TRBJ2-3|TRBV7-3|16|TRBD2
CASSPGTSKITDTQYF
TGTGCCAGCAGCCCGGGGACTAGCAAGATCACAGATACGCAGTATTTT